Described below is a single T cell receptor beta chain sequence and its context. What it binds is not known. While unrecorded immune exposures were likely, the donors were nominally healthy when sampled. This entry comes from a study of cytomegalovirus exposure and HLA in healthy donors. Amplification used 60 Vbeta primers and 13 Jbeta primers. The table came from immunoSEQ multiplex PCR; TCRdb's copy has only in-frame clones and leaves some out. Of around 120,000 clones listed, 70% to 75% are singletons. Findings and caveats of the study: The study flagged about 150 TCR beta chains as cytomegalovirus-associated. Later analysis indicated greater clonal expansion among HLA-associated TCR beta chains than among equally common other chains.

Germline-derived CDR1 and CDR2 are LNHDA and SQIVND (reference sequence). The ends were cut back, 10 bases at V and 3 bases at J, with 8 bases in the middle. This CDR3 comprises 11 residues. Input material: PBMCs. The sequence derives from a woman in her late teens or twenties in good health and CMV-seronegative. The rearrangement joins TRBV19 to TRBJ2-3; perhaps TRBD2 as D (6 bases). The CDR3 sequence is CATRETDTQYF. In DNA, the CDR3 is TGTGCCACCCGGGAGACAGATACGCAGTATTTT.